This TCR beta chain is drawn from a study of T-cell memory formation after mild COVID-19. This CDR3 is built from 14 residues. The V end lost 4 bases, the J end lost 1 base, and 5 bases lay between the germline ends. Per germline, CDR1 LNHDA and CDR2 SQIVND (reference sequence). This clonotype was observed a few times. Using its own MiXCR run on the 5' RACE reads, TCRdb lists one record per CDR3 protein. Among some 450,000 distinct CDR3 sequences, roughly 20% were seen once, and the ten largest hold about 8.8%. The TCR sequence derives from an adult woman who had mild COVID-19 (a few samples of this study predate the infection). Cell type and time point are not known. The chain links TRBV19 to TRBJ1-6; tentatively, D is TRBD1 (5 bases). Sequencing used PBMCs or a T cell subset sorted from them (not recorded which). The CDR3 protein is CASSTGSYNSPLHF. Here the CDR3 DNA reads TGTGCCAGTAGTACAGGGTCCTATAATTCACCCCTCCACTTT.